The clone carrying this T cell receptor beta chain was recorded a few times. Its cognate antigen is unknown. Germline CDR1 reads SQVTM; CDR2 reads ANQGSEA. The CDR3 has 14 amino acids. V was trimmed by 4 bases and J by 2 bases, leaving 14 bases between them. This sample stems from a study of PD-1 blockade in mismatch repair-deficient tumors. General study results and limits: Tumor-resident clones, often undetectable pretreatment in blood, expanded then contracted after pembrolizumab.

Using immunoSEQ multiplex PCR, the repertoire was profiled, and TCRdb retains in-frame clones only, with some absent. The data contain more than 85,000 clones, 82% of them seen just once; the ten biggest clones take up roughly 6.3%. The sequence came from an adult with mismatch repair-deficient cancer. The sample consisted of peripheral blood, taken 35 to 37 weeks after starting pembrolizumab. The chain combines TRBV29-1 with TRBJ2-5, with D unclear. This CDR3 is CSVGSHLGQETQYF. The CDR3 coding sequence is TGCAGCGTTGGAAGCCACTTGGGGCAAGAGACCCAGTACTTC.